Detailed here is one T cell receptor (beta chain). Its target is not known. A read error is possible here, since a much larger clone lies one base away. Using RNA template, CDR3s of TCR alpha and beta were amplified with iRepertoire arm-PCR. One-step reverse transcription and amplification started from approximately 100-400 ng of tissue mRNA or PBMC total RNA. MiXCR, applied by TCRdb to the multiplex PCR reads, yields one record per CDR3 protein. In the table there are 170,000 or so distinct CDR3 sequences, approximately 40% of which are singletons. This sample stems from a study of glioma-infiltrating T cells. Study-level results: Above-expected tissue-blood divergence occurred in all gliomas, most in low-grade ones.

The CDR3 contains 17 residues. The germline V gene encodes CDR1 DFQATT and CDR2 SNEGSKA (reference sequence). The clonotype comes from a human donor with low-grade glioma or glioblastoma, undergoing nonglioma brain surgery, or in good health (not recorded which). This chain joins TRBV20-1 and TRBJ2-1; 9 bases agree with TRBD2. The sample comprised glioma tissue, nonneoplastic brain tissue, or PBMCs (not recorded which). CDR3 sequence: CSAREGWASGKSNERFF. CDR3 bases: TGCAGTGCTAGAGAAGGGTGGGCTAGCGGGAAATCCAATGAGCGGTTCTTC.